The sequence of this TCR beta chain was determined in a study of blood T cell repertoires in COVID-19. Data came from immunoSEQ multiplex PCR; TCRdb stores just in-frame clones and leaves some out. The repertoire consists of 65,000 to 75,000 clones, with roughly nine tenths occurring once and the leading ten covering about 4.4%. The CDR3 is made up of 15 amino acids. V was pared by 2 bases and J by 4 bases, with 6 bases of the junction left unmatched. CDR1 MNHEY and CDR2 SVGEGT come from the germline V gene. The chain has TRBV6-2 or TRBV6-3 and TRBJ2-7, with TRBD2 matching over 9 bases. The TCR originated in a man aged 50 or older with active COVID-19. The sample taken for sequencing was peripheral blood. CDR3 region: CASSYAGGYIYEQYF. For the CDR3, the DNA is TGTGCCAGCAGTTACGCGGGAGGGTACATTTACGAGCAGTACTTC.